Listed below are T cell receptor beta chains from one sample, sequenced in a study of regulatory T cells in long-lasting Graves disease. Each CDR3 protein is one row after TCRdb ran MiXCR on the multiplex PCR reads. Here the sample spans over 450,000 distinct CDR3 sequences, approximately 12% being singletons. The same sample was also studied in work on T cells in Graves' hyperthyroidism and ophthalmopathy.

Specimen: peripheral blood mononuclear cells (PBMCs), collected at new diagnosis, from a patient treated with antithyroid drugs. Source of these receptors: a woman aged 25-40 years with Graves disease. Both conserved end residues are part of each CDR3. A D gene is named only where the DNA matches it firmly. Expanded clones get a size class; other rows say once, few or many, or leave the size out.

>TRBD2|TRBV27|few|TRBJ2-5
TGTGCCAGCACTCCGGGGGCGGGAGGAGAGACCCAGTACTTC
CASTPGAGGETQYF
>-|TRBV30|few|TRBJ2-3
TGTGCCTGGAGTGTACTAGTAGGGGGCACAGATACGCAGTATTTT
CAWSVLVGGTDTQYF
>TRBD1|TRBV20-1|few|TRBJ1-5
TGCAGTGCTACTTCAGGGGGCGATCAGCCCCAGCATTTT
CSATSGGDQPQHF
>TRBD1|TRBV7-3|many|TRBJ2-7
TGTGCCAGCAGCCCTTCATCAGGGGGCGGGTACGAGCAGTACTTC
CASSPSSGGGYEQYF
>TRBD1|TRBV12-3/TRBV12-4|many|TRBJ2-7
TGTGTCAGCAGTCCACTCCGGGCCGGACAGGGGTACGAGCAGTACTTC
CVSSPLRAGQGYEQYF
>TRBD2|TRBV7-2|many|TRBJ2-3
TGTGCTAGCGGGAGATCGGGCACAGATACGCAGTATTTT
CASGRSGTDTQYF
>-|TRBV27|-|TRBJ2-7
TGTGCCAGCAGTTCCCCTTTCTACGAGCAGTACTTC
CASSSPFYEQYF
>-|TRBV20-1|many|TRBJ2-2
TGCAGTGCTCGTGACGTGTTCCACGGGGAGCTGTTTTTT
CSARDVFHGELFF
>-|TRBV20-1|-|TRBJ1-2
TGCAGTGCTGGGAATGGCTACACCTTC
CSAGNGYTF
>-|TRBV7-2|-|TRBJ2-3
TGTGCCAGCCGAACAGGTCCCTCCACAGGTACGCAGTATTTT
CASRTGPSTGTQYF
>-|TRBV6-2/TRBV6-3|few|TRBJ1-5
TGTGCCAGCAGTTATAACGGGGGCAATCAGCCCCAGCATTTT
CASSYNGGNQPQHF
>-|TRBV4-1|few|TRBJ2-4
TGCGCCAGCAGCCAAGATGATCCCTGGGGGGCCAAAAACATTCAGTACTTC
CASSQDDPWGAKNIQYF
>TRBD2|TRBV20-1|many|TRBJ2-1
TGCAGTGCTAGGGGACTAGCTTCCTTTACTGAGCAGTTCTTC
CSARGLASFTEQFF
>-|TRBV7-2|many|TRBJ1-2
TGTGCCAGCAGCTTATTCCCCTGGGGTAACTATGGCTACACCTTC
CASSLFPWGNYGYTF
>-|TRBV6-1|many|TRBJ1-1
TGTGCCAGCAGTGGACGAAGATTCGCTGAAGCTTTCTTT
CASSGRRFAEAFF
>-|TRBV2|many|TRBJ2-7
TGTGCCAGCAGTGAACCTTCGGGAGCGACCTCCTACGAGCAGTACTTC
CASSEPSGATSYEQYF
>-|TRBV2|many|TRBJ2-7
TGTGCCAGCAGGGATCGACAGAGCACCTACGAGCAGTACTTC
CASRDRQSTYEQYF
>TRBD1|TRBV4-3|many|TRBJ1-5
TGCGCCAGCAGCCATTCCTGGGACAGGGAACGTCAGCCCCAGCATTTT
CASSHSWDRERQPQHF
>-|TRBV5-1|many|TRBJ2-7
TGCGCCAGCAGCTTTACAGGCTACAACGAGCAGTACTTC
CASSFTGYNEQYF
>-|TRBV18|-|TRBJ1-1
TGTGCCAGCTCACCTCAGGCGGCCGGTGCGACTGAAGCTTTCTTT
CASSPQAAGATEAFF
>-|TRBV19|many|TRBJ2-7
TGTGCCAGTAGTAGGCTCGGTGTCGACTACGAGCAGTACTTC
CASSRLGVDYEQYF
>-|TRBV27|few|TRBJ1-3
TGTGCCAGCAGCCCATACCTATCCGGAAACACCATATATTTT
CASSPYLSGNTIYF
>-|TRBV10-3|many|TRBJ1-5
TGTGCCATCAGTGAAGGAGGGCCTGGTTGGCCCCAGCATTTT
CAISEGGPGWPQHF
>TRBD1|TRBV19|-|TRBJ2-2
TGTGCCAGTACCCAGGGTAGCGGACAGGGGTTTGGTACCGGGGAGCTGTTTTTT
CASTQGSGQGFGTGELFF
>TRBD2|TRBV6-5|many|TRBJ2-2
TGTGCCAGCAGTTACCCCACTAGCGGGAGACCGAGGACCGGGGAGCTGTTTTTT
CASSYPTSGRPRTGELFF
>-|TRBV2|few|TRBJ2-2
TGTGCCAGCAGTGGGACCGGGGGGCATACCGGGGAGCTGTTTTTT
CASSGTGGHTGELFF
>TRBD1|TRBV11-2|many|TRBJ2-1
TGTGCCAGCAGGGAGAGGACAGGGGATAATATAGGCAATGAGCAGTTCTTC
CASRERTGDNIGNEQFF
>TRBD2|TRBV30|few|TRBJ2-1
TGTGCCTGGGATACTAGCGGAGGATACAATGAGCAGTTCTTC
CAWDTSGGYNEQFF
>-|TRBV28|many|TRBJ1-1
TGTGCCAGCGGGGCCCCGGGGACTGAAGCTTTCTTT
CASGAPGTEAFF
>-|TRBV3-1|few|TRBJ1-4
TGTGCCAGCAGCCAAGGCAACTTCGCAACTAATGAAAAACTGTTTTTT
CASSQGNFATNEKLFF
>-|TRBV7-9|many|TRBJ2-5
TGTGCCAGCAGCTTGTACGGGTGGGAGACCCAGTACTTC
CASSLYGWETQYF
>-|TRBV12-3/TRBV12-4|many|TRBJ2-6
TGTGCCAGCAGTTTAGCGACAGGACTCACGTCTGGGGCCAACGTCCTGACTTTC
CASSLATGLTSGANVLTF
>TRBD2|TRBV7-9|-|TRBJ2-1
TGTGCCAGCAGCCCGATAGCGGGGCACACCTACAATGAGCAGCTCTTC
CASSPIAGHTYNEQLF
>-|TRBV11-2|many|TRBJ2-5
TGTGCCAGCAGCTTAAATTTCGAGACCCAGTACTTC
CASSLNFETQYF
>TRBD1|TRBV19|few|TRBJ2-7
TGTGCCAGTAGTATTGGGACAGGGCTGAGAGACGAGCAGTACTTC
CASSIGTGLRDEQYF
>TRBD1|TRBV29-1|many|TRBJ1-1
TGCAGCGTTGAAGATTTCAGGGGGGCCCAAGCTTTCTTT
CSVEDFRGAQAFF
>-|TRBV20-1|-|TRBJ2-1
TGCAGTGCTAGACGGGATCGTCATGAGCAGTTCTTC
CSARRDRHEQFF
>-|TRBV30|-|TRBJ1-5
TGTGCCTGGAGTGTATCCGAGAATCAGCCCCAGCATTTT
CAWSVSENQPQHF